The present TCR beta chain was sequenced within a study of blood T cell repertoires in COVID-19. Study-level information: Researchers got acute and convalescent COVID-19 samples from the United States, Italy and Spain. The analysed material was cDNA or gDNA that came from T cells, B-cell-depleted T cells, or PBMCs.

Original processing methods: Reference gene primer amplification yielded estimated nucleated cell counts. The protocol was immunoSEQ multiplex PCR, while the TCRdb copy is restricted to in-frame clones and leaves out a portion. V, J and clone size are those of that table, while D and trimming were read from the DNA. The sample has 120,000 to 150,000 clones; roughly 80% are singletons. CDR3 length: 18 residues. V was clipped by 4 bases and J by 3 bases; unmatched bases: 15. Germline V gives CDR1 WSHSY, CDR2 SAAADI. The TCR sequence derives from a middle-aged man with acute or convalescent COVID-19. The sequenced material came from peripheral blood. The rearrangement links TRBV10-2 to TRBJ1-1; 9 bases agree with TRBD1. The CDR3 reads CASSVALVKQGAYTEAFF. For the CDR3, the DNA is TGCGCCAGCAGTGTAGCGTTGGTGAAACAGGGGGCGTACACTGAAGCTTTCTTT.